These T cell receptor beta chains were read from a single sample in a study of OX40 agonist ivuxolimab in advanced cancers. The assay was immunoSEQ multiplex PCR, and TCRdb's table has in-frame clones only and misses some. The sample has about 46,000 clones; 82% are singletons. This specimen consisted of CD4+ or CD8+ T cells sorted from blood, obtained in a trial of the OX40 agonist ivuxolimab. The receptors were gathered from an adult with an advanced solid tumor such as melanoma, head and neck, liver or kidney cancer. Both conserved end residues are part of each CDR3. The D gene is left open where the match is weak. Some rows mark clone size as missing; the rest say once, few, many or name a class of expanded clone.

clone size	V gene	D gene	J gene	CDR3 protein	CDR3 DNA
-	TRBV29-1	-	TRBJ2-5	CSVVPQGSAETQYF	TGCAGCGTTGTCCCCCAAGGGTCTGCGGAGACCCAGTACTTC
-	TRBV4-3	-	TRBJ1-5	CASSQDRQGSYQPQHF	TGCGCCAGCAGCCAAGATCGGCAGGGGTCCTATCAGCCCCAGCATTTT
-	TRBV7-2	-	TRBJ1-3	CASSLVSTGAGNTIYF	TGTGCCAGCAGCTTAGTCTCGACAGGAGCTGGAAACACCATATATTTT
-	TRBV7-9	-	TRBJ1-1	CASSPMSEAFF	TGTGCCAGCAGCCCAATGAGTGAAGCTTTCTTT
-	TRBV5-4	TRBD1	TRBJ2-1	CASSTGQARMEQFF	TGTGCCAGCAGCACGGGACAGGCGAGGATGGAGCAGTTCTTC
-	TRBV30	TRBD2	TRBJ2-7	CAWSRRGRTSEQYF	TGTGCCTGGAGTAGAAGGGGAAGGACTAGCGAGCAGTACTTC
-	TRBV7-2	-	TRBJ1-1	CASSLRQEDTEAFF	TGTGCCAGCAGCTTACGACAGGAAGACACTGAAGCTTTCTTT
-	TRBV15	TRBD1	TRBJ2-1	CATSRGTGVDNEQFF	TGTGCCACCAGCAGAGGGACAGGGGTAGACAATGAGCAGTTCTTC
-	TRBV14	TRBD2	TRBJ2-1	CASSQPLGGGDYEQFF	TGTGCCAGCAGCCAACCACTCGGCGGGGGGGATTATGAGCAGTTCTTC
-	TRBV5-1	TRBD2	TRBJ2-1	CASRTSGAGNEQFF	TGCGCCAGTCGGACTAGCGGGGCTGGCAATGAGCAGTTCTTC
-	TRBV18	TRBD1	TRBJ2-7	CASSFGDSSYEQYF	TGTGCCAGCTCATTCGGGGACAGCTCCTACGAGCAGTACTTC
-	TRBV6-1	-	TRBJ1-1	CASTRGLTEAFF	TGTGCCAGCACAAGAGGGCTCACTGAAGCTTTCTTT
-	TRBV5-6	-	TRBJ1-5	CASSFYPSPPHNQPQHF	TGTGCCAGCAGCTTTTATCCCAGTCCGCCCCACAATCAGCCCCAGCATTTT
-	TRBV20-1	-	TRBJ1-2	CSAGEDYGYTF	TGCAGTGCCGGTGAGGACTATGGCTACACCTTC
-	TRBV7-2	TRBD1	TRBJ1-1	CASSQTGGGTEAFF	TGTGCCAGCAGCCAGACAGGGGGCGGCACTGAAGCTTTCTTT
-	TRBV5-6	-	TRBJ1-2	CASSLGGFGYTF	TGTGCCAGCAGCTTGGGAGGGTTTGGCTACACCTTC
-	TRBV4-2	-	TRBJ2-1	CASSQYGGSSYNEQFF	TGTGCCAGCAGCCAATATGGCGGCAGCTCCTACAATGAGCAGTTCTTC
-	TRBV5-4	-	TRBJ1-2	CASSGTGTNYGYTF	TGTGCCAGCAGCGGCACAGGGACCAACTATGGCTACACCTTC
-	TRBV18	TRBD1	TRBJ1-2	CASSPPGQGGYGYTF	TGTGCCAGCTCACCACCGGGGCAGGGGGGATATGGCTACACCTTC
-	TRBV7-2	TRBD2	TRBJ2-1	CASGPGGGSLWEQFF	TGTGCCAGCGGCCCGGGCGGGGGTAGTCTATGGGAGCAGTTCTTC
-	TRBV19	-	TRBJ1-2	CASTNVYGYTF	TGTGCCAGTACCAACGTCTATGGCTACACCTTC
-	TRBV6-5	-	TRBJ2-3	CASSLTGRMTDTQYF	TGTGCCAGCAGTTTAACAGGGCGGATGACAGATACGCAGTATTTT
-	TRBV19	-	TRBJ1-4	CASSNNEKLFF	TGTGCCAGTAGTAATAATGAAAAACTGTTTTTT
-	TRBV19	-	TRBJ1-1	CASSQRIYTEAFF	TGTGCCAGTAGCCAGCGCATCTACACTGAAGCTTTCTTT
-	TRBV4-2	TRBD1	TRBJ1-4	CASSHHSSGQGNEKLFF	TGTGCCAGCAGCCATCATAGTTCGGGACAGGGCAATGAAAAACTGTTTTTT
-	TRBV4-3	-	TRBJ1-2	CASSQDEGVVGYTF	TGCGCCAGCAGCCAAGATGAGGGGGTAGTAGGCTACACCTTC
-	TRBV4-1	-	TRBJ2-7	CASSQGKGLGTMAEQYF	TGCGCCAGCAGCCAAGGGAAAGGCTTGGGGACGATGGCCGAGCAGTACTTC
once	TRBV7-8	-	TRBJ2-2	CASSGVGTTGELFF	TGTGCCAGCAGCGGGGTGGGGACTACCGGGGAGCTGTTTTTT